This TCR beta chain was recovered during a study of human T cells and chemical hapten exposure. Study-level information: Across its roughly 24 weeks, the study gave patients weekly diphenylcyclopropenone doses to the scalp.

TCRdb re-derived calls from the RACE reads in MiXCR, one entry per CDR3 protein. The repertoire holds 150,000 to 200,000 distinct CDR3 sequences, with 25% to 35% as singletons. This clonotype was picked up a small number of times. Time point defined: patch test 3, about 24 weeks after DPC sensitization. Described treatment: therapeutic diphenylcyclopropenone sensitization with weekly scalp DPC. The sample was whole blood, taken in connection with sensitization to the hapten diphenylcyclopropenone (DPC). The TCR sequence derives from a woman younger than 30 with alopecia areata. Some clones in this sample may be carry-over from other donors' samples.

The CDR3 bases are TGCAGTGCTAGTAGGACCCCAAGCTCCTACGAGCAGTACTTC. It codes for CSASRTPSSYEQYF. This rearrangement joins TRBV20-1 to TRBJ2-7; D gene ambiguous. Germline lookup yields CDR1 DFQATT and CDR2 SNEGSKA (reference sequence). The CDR3 consists of 14 residues. V lost 3 bases and J 0 bases, leaving 12 bases between the germline ends.